This entry concerns a single T cell receptor (beta chain). Its antigen is unidentified. The sample is drawn from a study of OX40 agonist ivuxolimab in advanced cancers. Overall study context: Averaging 60 years in age, with a range of roughly 20 to 90, the cohort was about 86% male. One hepatocellular carcinoma and two cutaneous melanoma patients partially responded. Findings and caveats of the study: Among the least clonally expanded were partial responders at 0.1-3.0 mg/kg.

Clones were sequenced by immunoSEQ multiplex PCR, and TCRdb holds only the in-frame ones, with some missing. The table has approximately 54,000 clones, 75% to 95% seen once. Peripheral blood came from all dose cohorts at three timepoints. Germline lookup yields CDR1 LGHNT and CDR2 FRNRAP. This CDR3 contains 13 residues. Trimming stripped 6 bases from V and 2 bases from J, with 9 bases between. The chain couples TRBV12-5 to TRBJ2-3, with D perhaps matching TRBD1 or TRBD2 (5 bases each). The sequence was collected from an adult with an advanced solid tumor such as melanoma, head and neck, liver or kidney cancer. Sequencing was performed on CD4+ or CD8+ T cells sorted from blood, taken in a trial of the OX40 agonist ivuxolimab. In nucleotides, the CDR3 is TGTGCTAGTGGCCCCGGGACCACAGATACGCAGTATTTT. This sequence encodes CASGPGTTDTQYF.